This T cell receptor beta chain derives from a study of OX40 agonist ivuxolimab in advanced cancers. Study overall: People in dose escalation had one of these cancers: hepatocellular carcinoma, melanoma, renal cell or head and neck cancer.

V lost 0 bases, J lost 8 bases, and 17 bases lay in between. Germline-derived CDR1 and CDR2 are SGHTS and YDEGEE. CDR3 length: 15 residues. This table comes from immunoSEQ multiplex PCR, and its TCRdb copy is limited to in-frame clones, with some not included. The sample contains around 20,000 clones, around 74% of which appear only once. J is TRBJ1-2 and V is TRBV5-8; TRBD1 is a possible D gene (5 bases). Material: CD4+ or CD8+ T cells sorted from blood, obtained in a trial of the OX40 agonist ivuxolimab. The receptor's source is an adult with an advanced solid tumor such as melanoma, head and neck, liver or kidney cancer. The CDR3 protein is CASSLEGLGAIGYTF. The CDR3 DNA follows: TGTGCCAGCAGCTTGGAGGGCCTAGGGGCTATAGGCTACACCTTC.